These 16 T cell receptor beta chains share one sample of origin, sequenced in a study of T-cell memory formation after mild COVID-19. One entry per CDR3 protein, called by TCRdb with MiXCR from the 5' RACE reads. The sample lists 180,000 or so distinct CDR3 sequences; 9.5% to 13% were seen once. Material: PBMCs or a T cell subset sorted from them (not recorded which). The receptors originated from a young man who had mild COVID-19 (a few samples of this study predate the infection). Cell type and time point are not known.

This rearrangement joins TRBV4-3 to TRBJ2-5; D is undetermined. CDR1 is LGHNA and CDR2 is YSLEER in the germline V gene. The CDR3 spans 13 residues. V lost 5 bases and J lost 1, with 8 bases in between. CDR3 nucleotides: TGCGCCAGCAGCTCGGATATCCAAGAGACCCAGTACTTC. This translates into CASSSDIQETQYF.

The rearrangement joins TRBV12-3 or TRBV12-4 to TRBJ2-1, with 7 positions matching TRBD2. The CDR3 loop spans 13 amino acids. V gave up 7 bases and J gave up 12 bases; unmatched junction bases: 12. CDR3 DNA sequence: TGTGCCAGCACCGTCGGGAGGACTTTTGGGCAGTTCTTC. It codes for CASTVGRTFGQFF.

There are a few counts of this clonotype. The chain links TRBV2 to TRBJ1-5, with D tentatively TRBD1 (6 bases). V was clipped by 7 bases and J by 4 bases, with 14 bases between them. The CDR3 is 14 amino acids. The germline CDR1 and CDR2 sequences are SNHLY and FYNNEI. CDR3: CASTVGQHNQPQHF. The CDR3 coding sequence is TGTGCCAGCACCGTAGGACAGCATAATCAGCCCCAGCATTTT.

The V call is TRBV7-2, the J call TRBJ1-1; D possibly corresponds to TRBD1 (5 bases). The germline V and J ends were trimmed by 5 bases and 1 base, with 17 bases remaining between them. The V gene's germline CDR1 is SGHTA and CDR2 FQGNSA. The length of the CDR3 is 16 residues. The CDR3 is CASSLMGVPQNTEAFF. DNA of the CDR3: TGTGCCAGCAGCCTAATGGGGGTCCCACAGAACACTGAAGCTTTCTTT.

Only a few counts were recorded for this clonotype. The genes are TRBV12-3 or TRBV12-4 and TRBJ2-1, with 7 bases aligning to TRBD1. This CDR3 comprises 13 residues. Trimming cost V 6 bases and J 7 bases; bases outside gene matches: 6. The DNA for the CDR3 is TGTGCCAGCAGCCCAGGGGGTTGGAATGAGCAGTTCTTC. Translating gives CASSPGGWNEQFF.

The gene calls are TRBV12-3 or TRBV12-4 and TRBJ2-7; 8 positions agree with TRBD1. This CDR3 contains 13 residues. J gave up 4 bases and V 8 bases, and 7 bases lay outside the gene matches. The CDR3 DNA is TGTGCCAGCCAGGACAGGGTATTGTACGAGCAGTACTTC. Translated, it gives CASQDRVLYEQYF.

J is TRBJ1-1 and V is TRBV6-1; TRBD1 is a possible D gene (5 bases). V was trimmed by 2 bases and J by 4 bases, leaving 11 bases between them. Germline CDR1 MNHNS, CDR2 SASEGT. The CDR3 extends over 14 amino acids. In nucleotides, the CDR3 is TGTGCCAGCAGTGAACAAGGGGAAGGCACTGAAGCTTTCTTT. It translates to CASSEQGEGTEAFF.

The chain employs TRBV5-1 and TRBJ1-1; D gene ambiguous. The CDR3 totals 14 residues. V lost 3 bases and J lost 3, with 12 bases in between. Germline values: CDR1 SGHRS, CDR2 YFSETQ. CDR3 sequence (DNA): TGCGCCAGCAGCTGGAACGGGGATGACACTGAAGCTTTCTTT. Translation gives CASSWNGDDTEAFF. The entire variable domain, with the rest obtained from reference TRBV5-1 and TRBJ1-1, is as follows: KAGVTQTPRYLIKTRGQQVTLSCSPISGHRSVSWYQQTPGQGLQFLFEYFSETQRNKGNFPGRFSGRQFSNSRSEMNVSTLELGDSALYLCASSWNGDDTEAFFGQGTRLTVV.

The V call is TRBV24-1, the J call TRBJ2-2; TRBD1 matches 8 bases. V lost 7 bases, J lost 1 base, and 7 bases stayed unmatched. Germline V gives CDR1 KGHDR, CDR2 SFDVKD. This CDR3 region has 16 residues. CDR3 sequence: CATRSTGTGNTGELFF. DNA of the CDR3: TGTGCCACCAGAAGCACCGGGACAGGGAACACCGGGGAGCTGTTTTTT.

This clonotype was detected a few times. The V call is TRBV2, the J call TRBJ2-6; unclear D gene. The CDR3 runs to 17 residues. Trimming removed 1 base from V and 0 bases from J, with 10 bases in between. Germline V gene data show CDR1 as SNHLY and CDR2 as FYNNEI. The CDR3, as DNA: TGTGCCAGCAGTGAAGTAACCTGGCGCTCTGGGGCCAACGTCCTGACTTTC. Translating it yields CASSEVTWRSGANVLTF. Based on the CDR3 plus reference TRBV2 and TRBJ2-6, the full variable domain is EPEVTQTPSHQVTQMGQEVILRCVPISNHLYFYWYRQILGQKVEFLVSFYNNEISEKSEIFDDQFSVERPDGSNFTLKIRSTKLEDSAMYFCASSEVTWRSGANVLTFGAGSRLTVL.

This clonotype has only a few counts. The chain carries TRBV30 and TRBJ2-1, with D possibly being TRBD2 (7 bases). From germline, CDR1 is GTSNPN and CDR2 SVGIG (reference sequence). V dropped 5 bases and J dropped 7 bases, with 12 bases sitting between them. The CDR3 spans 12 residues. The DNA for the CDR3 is TGTGCCTGGGGGAGGGGGTGGAATGAGCAGTTCTTC. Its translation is CAWGRGWNEQFF.

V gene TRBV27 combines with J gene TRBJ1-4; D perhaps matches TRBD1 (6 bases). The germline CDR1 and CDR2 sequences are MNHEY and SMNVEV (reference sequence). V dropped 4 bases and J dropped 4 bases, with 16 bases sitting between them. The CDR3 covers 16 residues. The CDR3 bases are TGTGCCAGCAGTTCTCGAACGACAGGATTTAATGAAAAACTGTTTTTT. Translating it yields CASSSRTTGFNEKLFF.

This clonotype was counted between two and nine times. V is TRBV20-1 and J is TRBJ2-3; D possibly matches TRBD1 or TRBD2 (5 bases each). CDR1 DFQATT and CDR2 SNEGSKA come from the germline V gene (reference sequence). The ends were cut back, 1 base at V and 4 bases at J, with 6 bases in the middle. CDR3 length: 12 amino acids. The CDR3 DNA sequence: TGCAGTGCTAGAGGGGGACCAGATACGCAGTATTTT. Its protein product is CSARGGPDTQYF.

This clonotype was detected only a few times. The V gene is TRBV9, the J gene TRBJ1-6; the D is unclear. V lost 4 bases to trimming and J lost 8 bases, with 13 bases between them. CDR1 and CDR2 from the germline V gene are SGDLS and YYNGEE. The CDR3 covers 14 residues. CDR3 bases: TGTGCCAGCAGCCCCGACCCTGCGGATTCACCCCTCCACTTT. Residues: CASSPDPADSPLHF.

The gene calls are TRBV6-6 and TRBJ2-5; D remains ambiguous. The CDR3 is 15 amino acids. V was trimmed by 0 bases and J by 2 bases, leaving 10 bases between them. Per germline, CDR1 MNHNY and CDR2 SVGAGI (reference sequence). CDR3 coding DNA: TGTGCCAGCAGTTACTCGATACCTTTTCAAGAGACCCAGTACTTC. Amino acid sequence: CASSYSIPFQETQYF.

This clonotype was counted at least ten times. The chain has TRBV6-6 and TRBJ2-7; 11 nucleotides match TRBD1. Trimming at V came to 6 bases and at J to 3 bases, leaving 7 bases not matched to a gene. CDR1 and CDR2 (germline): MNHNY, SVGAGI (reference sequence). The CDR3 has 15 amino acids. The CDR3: CASRPGQGAYYEQYV. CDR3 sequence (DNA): TGTGCCAGCAGGCCCGGACAGGGGGCCTACTACGAGCAGTACGTC.